The clone carrying this T cell receptor beta chain was seen a few times. The data are from a study of T cells in Graves' hyperthyroidism and ophthalmopathy. Trimming cost V 2 bases and J 5 bases; bases outside gene matches: 2. Germline-derived CDR1 and CDR2 are ENHRY and SYGVKD. This CDR3 region has 14 residues. For ophthalmopathy patients, the Clinical Activity Score was at least 3 and the NOSPECS grade at least 4; duration was under 3 months. Amplified TCR beta CDR3 regions derived from RNA transcripts. Initially, a first-round RT-PCR of the TCR CDR3 employed the HTBI primer set. TCRdb used MiXCR to reprocess the multiplex PCR reads, holding one entry per CDR3 protein. The sample shows more than 300,000 distinct CDR3 sequences, 18% of them seen only once.

Sequencing was carried out using blood. The receptor was isolated from a man aged 18 to 29 with Graves' ophthalmopathy. This chain connects TRBV10-3 to TRBJ2-3; 9 positions match TRBD2. The CDR3 coding sequence is TGTGCCATCAGTGAGGGGCGGGGGGGAGATACGCAGTATTTT. Translated: CAISEGRGGDTQYF.